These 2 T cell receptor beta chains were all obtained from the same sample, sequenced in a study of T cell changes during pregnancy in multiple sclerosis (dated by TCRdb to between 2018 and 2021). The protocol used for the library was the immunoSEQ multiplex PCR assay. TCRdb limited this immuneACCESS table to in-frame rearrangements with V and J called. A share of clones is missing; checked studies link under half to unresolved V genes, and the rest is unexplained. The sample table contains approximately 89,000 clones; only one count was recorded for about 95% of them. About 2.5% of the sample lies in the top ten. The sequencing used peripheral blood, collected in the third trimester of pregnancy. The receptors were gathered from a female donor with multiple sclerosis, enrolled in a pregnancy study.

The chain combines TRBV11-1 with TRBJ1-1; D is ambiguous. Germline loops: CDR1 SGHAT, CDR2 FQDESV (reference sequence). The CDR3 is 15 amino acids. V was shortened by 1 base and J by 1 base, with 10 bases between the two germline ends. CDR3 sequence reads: CASSLGYTENTEAFF. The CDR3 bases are TGTGCCAGCAGCTTAGGGTACACAGAGAACACTGAAGCTTTCTTT.

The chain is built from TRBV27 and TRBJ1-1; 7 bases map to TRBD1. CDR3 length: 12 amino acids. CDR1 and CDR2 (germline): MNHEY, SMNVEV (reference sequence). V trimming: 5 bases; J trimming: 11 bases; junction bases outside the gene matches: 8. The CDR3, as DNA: TGTGCCAGCAGTCCCGACAGGGCGGTTGCTTTCTTT. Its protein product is CASSPDRAVAFF.